A single sample gave rise to the 2 T cell receptor beta chains below, sequenced in a study of OX40 agonist ivuxolimab in advanced cancers. Data came from immunoSEQ multiplex PCR; TCRdb stores just in-frame clones and leaves some out. The sample holds about 32,000 clones; roughly 81% are singletons and the top ten take less than 25%. The sequences come from CD4+ or CD8+ T cells sorted from blood, collected in a trial of the OX40 agonist ivuxolimab. The receptors originated from an adult with an advanced solid tumor such as melanoma, head and neck, liver or kidney cancer.

The rearrangement uses TRBV2 and TRBJ2-7, with TRBD1 as a possible D gene (5 bases). The CDR3 length is 13 residues. V lost 4 bases to trimming and J lost 6 bases, with 13 bases between them. Germline-derived CDR1 and CDR2 are SNHLY and FYNNEI. The CDR3 DNA is TGTGCCAGCAGTGGGGGCTTTTTAGCCGAGCAGTACTTC. Its protein is CASSGGFLAEQYF.

The chain joins TRBV7-3 to TRBJ2-7, with D possibly TRBD1 on 6 matching bases. Trimming took off 5 bases at V and 5 bases at J, with 19 bases between the two ends. Per the germline V gene, CDR1 is SGHTA and CDR2 is FQGTGA. This CDR3 is built from 15 residues. CDR3 in DNA: TGTGCCAGCAGCCTTGACAGGAAGGAGTTCCACGAGCAGTACTTC. Its protein product is CASSLDRKEFHEQYF.